Each of the 8 T cell receptor beta chains below was sequenced from the same sample in a study of T-cell memory formation after mild COVID-19. TCRdb re-derived calls from the 5' RACE reads in MiXCR, one entry per CDR3 protein. The sample has almost 550,000 distinct CDR3 sequences; around 21% are singletons. Sequencing was done on a sample of PBMCs or a T cell subset sorted from them (not recorded which). These TCRs come from an adult woman who had mild COVID-19 (a few samples of this study predate the infection). Cell type and time point are not known.

This clonotype was detected only a few times. The chain links TRBV10-3 to TRBJ2-1, with D tentatively TRBD1 (6 bases). The ends were cut back, 6 bases at V and 8 bases at J, with 14 bases in the middle. This CDR3 region has 13 residues. Germline assignment: CDR1 ENHRY and CDR2 SYGVKD. The CDR3 region has the DNA TGTGCCATCAGGGGACACCTGAGCGATGAGCAGTTCTTC. Translating gives CAIRGHLSDEQFF.

This clonotype was counted many times. The V call is TRBV7-3, the J call TRBJ2-1, with unresolved D. This CDR3 spans 13 amino acids. With 5 bases removed from V and 6 bases from J, the gap between germline ends came to 11 bases. Germline values: CDR1 SGHTA, CDR2 FQGTGA. As DNA, the CDR3 is TGTGCCAGCAGCCCCTCTAGAGGCAATGAGCAGTTCTTC. Its translation is CASSPSRGNEQFF.

The genes are TRBV6-1 and TRBJ2-1, with D perhaps TRBD1 or TRBD2 (6 bases each). CDR1 and CDR2 (germline): MNHNS, SASEGT. V lost 1 base to trimming and J lost 5 bases, with 9 bases between them. This CDR3 has 14 amino acids. The CDR3: CASSEVRGDNEQFF. The CDR3 nucleotides read TGTGCCAGCAGTGAAGTGAGGGGGGACAATGAGCAGTTCTTC.

This clonotype occurred a few times. This chain connects TRBV6-2 or TRBV6-3 to TRBJ2-5, with D possibly called TRBD1 or TRBD2 (5 bases each). V was shortened by 0 bases and J by 1 base, with 9 bases between the two germline ends. This CDR3 is 15 amino acids long. Looked up from germline, CDR1 is MNHEY and CDR2 is SVGEGT. The DNA of the CDR3 is TGTGCCAGCAGTTACTCGGGGACCCCCCAAGAGACCCAGTACTTC. Residues: CASSYSGTPQETQYF.

The CDR3 coding sequence is TGCGCCAGCAGCTATGAGGAGTTCCAAATTAGCAGGGTACCCCTCTCCTACGAGCAGTACTTC. Its translation: CASSYEEFQISRVPLSYEQYF. The V and J genes are TRBV5-1 and TRBJ2-7; tentative D call: TRBD1 (5 bases). This CDR3 spans 21 amino acids. Germline loops: CDR1 SGHRS, CDR2 YFSETQ. V lost 3 bases to trimming and J lost 0 bases, with 31 bases between them.

The chain couples TRBV7-9 to TRBJ2-7; D might be TRBD1 or TRBD2, each matching 5 bases. V lost 4 bases and J 3 bases, leaving 16 bases between the germline ends. The CDR3 is 15 residues long. Germline lookup yields CDR1 SEHNR and CDR2 FQNEAQ (reference sequence). The CDR3 nucleotides are TGTGCCAGCAGCTCCAGGCTCGGGGCGGGCTACGAGCAGTACTTC. Its protein is CASSSRLGAGYEQYF.

The chain is built from TRBV6-2 or TRBV6-3 and TRBJ2-3, with 7 positions matching TRBD2. Trimming took 2 bases from V and 6 from J; bases not matched to a gene: 8. CDR1 and CDR2 (germline): MNHEY, SVGEGT. The length of the CDR3 is 15 residues. CDR3 nucleotides: TGTGCCAGCAGTTACGAGGCGGGAGTTCATGATACGCAGTATTTT. It codes for CASSYEAGVHDTQYF.

The table lists this clonotype with a few counts. The chain carries TRBV29-1 and TRBJ2-2; D is undetermined. Trimming took 8 bases from V and 3 from J, leaving 10 bases between them. Germline CDR1 reads SQVTM; CDR2 reads ANQGSEA. CDR3 length: 12 amino acids. CDR3 bases: TGCAGCTTAAGAATGGACACCGGGGAGCTGTTTTTT. Encoded protein: CSLRMDTGELFF.